This entry concerns a single TCR beta chain. What it recognizes is unknown. The data derive from a study of brain T cells in children with intractable seizures. Study findings and constraints: Absence of clones before surgery may stem from lower sequencing depth. Only CDR3 sequence similarity suggested viral specificity, without known HCMV serostatus.

CDR3 length equals 14 residues. Trimming took 7 bases from V and 3 from J, leaving 18 bases between them. Germline CDR1 is SQVTM and CDR2 is ANQGSEA. Only cases whose brain tissue showed the highest T cell transcript signatures were sequenced. TCRdb's table, derived via immunoSEQ multiplex PCR, lists solely in-frame clones and lacks some. The profile covers about 64,000 clones, with more than 95% appearing a single time and 0.38% taken by the ten largest. This chain uses TRBV29-1 with TRBJ1-2; the D is unclear. The source is a boy under three years old with focal cortical dysplasia and intractable seizures. The source was peripheral blood, collected at surgery. The chain's CDR3 is CSALGQASYYGYTF. DNA for the CDR3: TGCAGCGCCCTCGGGCAGGCATCTTACTATGGCTACACCTTC.